The 3 T cell receptor beta chains below were found in one sample sequenced in a study of cytomegalovirus exposure and HLA in healthy donors (dated by TCRdb to the late 2010s). The method was the immunoSEQ multiplex PCR assay. The multiplex PCR relied on a mix of 60 forward primers for TCR Vbeta segments and 13 reverse primers for TCR Jbeta segments. The table was pulled from immuneACCESS by TCRdb, which kept in-frame rearrangements only. Such tables lose some clones; where checked, under half of the loss comes from unresolved V genes, and the rest has no known cause. The sample has some 170,000 clones on record, about 69% of them singletons. Around 2.3% of the sample goes to the ten largest clones. Sequencing was performed on PBMCs. The receptors shown here come from a human donor in good health.

This clone came up once. This chain joins TRBV5-1 and TRBJ1-2, with 12 bases identical to TRBD1. The V and J ends lost 4 bases and 4 bases, in that order; junction bases with no gene match: 5. Germline lookup yields CDR1 SGHRS and CDR2 YFSETQ. This CDR3 has 15 residues. The CDR3: CASSVPGQGAYGYTF. The CDR3 DNA reads TGCGCCAGCAGCGTCCCGGGACAGGGGGCCTATGGCTACACCTTC.

The genes are TRBV19 and TRBJ1-1; D call uncertain. Germline values: CDR1 LNHDA, CDR2 SQIVND (reference sequence). The CDR3 extends over 14 amino acids. V was pared by 3 bases and J by 1 base, with 9 bases between. In nucleotides, the CDR3 is TGTGCCAGTAGTATCGGTAATCAGAACACTGAAGCTTTCTTT. Its protein product is CASSIGNQNTEAFF.

This clone showed up just a few times. This rearrangement joins TRBV2 to TRBJ2-3; TRBD2 aligns across 7 bases. This CDR3 spans 17 amino acids. The V segment lost 7 bases and the J segment 2 bases; nucleotides outside the gene matches: 15. Germline CDR1 SNHLY, CDR2 FYNNEI. In nucleotides, the CDR3 is TGTGCCAGCAAAATGGGGCGAGGGGAGGGGTACACAGATACGCAGTATTTT. It specifies CASKMGRGEGYTDTQYF.